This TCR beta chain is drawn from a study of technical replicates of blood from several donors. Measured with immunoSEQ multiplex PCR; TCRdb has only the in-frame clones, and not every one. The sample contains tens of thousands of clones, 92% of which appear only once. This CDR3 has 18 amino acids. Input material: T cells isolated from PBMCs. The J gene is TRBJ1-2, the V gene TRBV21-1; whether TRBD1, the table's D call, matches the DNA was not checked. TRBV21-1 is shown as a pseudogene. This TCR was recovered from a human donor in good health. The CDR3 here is CASSKERAQTGTPYGYTF. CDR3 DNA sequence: TGTGCCAGCAGCAAAGAAAGAGCTCAGACCGGGACACCCTATGGCTACACCTTC.